This entry lists 8 T cell receptor beta chains sequenced from one sample in a study of shared clonotypes between healthy human individuals (dated by TCRdb to the early 2020s). Library prep was done by the immunoSEQ multiplex PCR assay. TCRdb retrieved this table from immuneACCESS and kept in-frame rearrangements only. Not all clones are present; in checked studies, unresolved V genes account for under half, and no reason is known for the remainder. The sample contains 550,000 to 700,000 clones, roughly 73% of them found a single time. Of the sample, more than 1.5% falls within the top ten clones. Input material: memory CD4+ T cells sorted from blood. The sample's cell subset or site label, in plain terms: CD45RA-negative fraction. These receptors came from a woman in her twenties or thirties in good health.

This chain connects TRBV28 to TRBJ1-5; the D is unclear. The CDR3 has 14 amino acids. Germline values: CDR1 MDHEN, CDR2 SYDVKM. V was cut by 3 bases and J by 6 bases, with 12 bases left in between. CDR3 sequence: CASSFKFLSQPQHF. The CDR3 DNA reads TGTGCCAGCAGTTTTAAATTTTTGAGTCAGCCCCAGCATTTT.

The chain is built from TRBV19 and TRBJ1-2; D is unresolved. The CDR3 contains 13 residues. Germline V gene sequence: CDR1 LNHDA, CDR2 SQIVND (reference sequence). The V end lost 5 bases, the J end lost 4 bases, and 11 bases lay between the germline ends. CDR3 DNA: TGTGCCAGTAGTCTCCTTGGCAGCTATGGCTACACCTTC. It codes for CASSLLGSYGYTF.

The chain links TRBV7-2 to TRBJ2-1; weak D call: TRBD2 (5 bases). Germline lookup yields CDR1 SGHTA and CDR2 FQGNSA. Deletions cut 0 bases from V and 0 bases from J, with 6 bases between. This CDR3 is 15 amino acids long. The CDR3: CASSLAGNSYNEQFF. The CDR3 DNA reads as TGTGCCAGCAGCTTAGCCGGGAACTCCTACAATGAGCAGTTCTTC.

The chain links TRBV5-1 to TRBJ1-3; D unresolved. This CDR3 region has 16 residues. Trimming pared 1 base from V and 1 base from J, leaving 12 bases between. CDR1 SGHRS and CDR2 YFSETQ come from the germline V gene. The CDR3 spells CASSLRASTSGNTIYF. As DNA, the CDR3 is TGCGCCAGCAGCTTGCGAGCTAGTACATCTGGAAACACCATATATTTT.

This chain joins TRBV19 and TRBJ2-5, with D possibly TRBD2 on 6 matching bases. Trimming removed 3 bases from V and 5 bases from J, with 10 bases in between. This CDR3 spans 13 amino acids. Germline CDR1 is LNHDA and CDR2 is SQIVND (reference sequence). This chain's CDR3 is CASSMRDLETQYF. In nucleotides, the CDR3 is TGTGCCAGTAGTATGCGGGATTTGGAGACCCAGTACTTC.

J is TRBJ2-7 and V is TRBV5-6; 7 nucleotides align to TRBD1. CDR3 length equals 14 residues. Germline lookup yields CDR1 SGHDT and CDR2 YYEEEE. V was clipped by 1 base and J by 3 bases; unmatched bases: 4. The DNA for the CDR3 is TGTGCCAGCAGCTTGAACAGGGGCTTCTACGAGCAGTACTTC. Amino acids: CASSLNRGFYEQYF.

The chain recombines TRBV5-4 with TRBJ1-2; D might be TRBD1 (6 bases). Per germline, CDR1 SGHNT and CDR2 YYREEE (reference sequence). The CDR3 is made up of 13 amino acids. Trimming pared 5 bases from V and 4 bases from J, leaving 12 bases between. The CDR3 reads CASSEWTVYGYTF. The CDR3 bases are TGTGCCAGCAGTGAATGGACAGTCTATGGCTACACCTTC.

This clone was observed once. The V call is TRBV27, the J call TRBJ2-7, with 11 bases matching TRBD2. The CDR3 has 17 residues. Germline V gene data show CDR1 as MNHEY and CDR2 as SMNVEV (reference sequence). J gave up 1 base and V 4 bases, and 9 bases lay outside the gene matches. CDR3: CASSSRLAGSLSYEQYF. The CDR3 region has the DNA TGTGCCAGCAGTTCAAGACTAGCGGGAAGTCTGTCCTACGAGCAGTACTTC.